This T cell receptor (beta chain) was documented in a study of shared clonotypes between healthy human individuals. Across the study: There were three CD4 naive, three CD4 memory, two CD8 naive and one CD8 memory plates per donor.

Study-level results: Memory subsets generally showed smaller estimated richness than naive subsets did. All-four-donor shared clonotypes had higher generation probabilities than non-shared clonotypes did.

CD45RO-negative cells were positively selected for CCR7, leaving out terminally differentiated effector memory CD45RA+ cells. Repertoires were generated with immunoSEQ multiplex PCR, while TCRdb's copy carries only in-frame clones and drops some. The sample carries about 820,000 clones, 80% to 95% recorded once. The germline CDR1 and CDR2 sequences are SGHRS and YFSETQ. The CDR3 covers 15 residues. With 1 base removed from V and 0 bases from J, the gap between germline ends came to 10 bases. About this clone itself: The antigen is unknown.

V usage is TRBV5-1 and J usage is TRBJ2-5; unclear D gene. Sequenced: naive CD8+ T cells sorted from blood. The receptor comes from a man aged 30 to 45 in good health. CDR3 nucleotides: TGCGCCAGCAGCTTGACCATGGGGTACCAAGAGACCCAGTACTTC. Encoded protein: CASSLTMGYQETQYF.